This T cell receptor (beta chain) was recorded in a study of Graves' ophthalmopathy and Graves' hyperthyroidism. Study conclusions and caveats: The blood repertoire also included most expanded thyroid clonotypes above 0.001 frequency. The model's prediction of ophthalmopathy progression had 70.59% sensitivity and roughly 72% specificity. Ophthalmopathy could be told apart from stable hyperthyroidism by a 13-signature model (about 90% sensitivity, around 78% specificity).

Germline CDR1 and CDR2: MGHDK and SYGVNS. Trimming took 5 bases from V and 8 from J; bases not matched to a gene: 11. The CDR3 is made up of 15 amino acids. This clonotype appeared a few times. Its antigen is unidentified. Amplified material comprised TCR beta CDR3 regions derived from RNA transcripts. An initial RT-PCR round employing HTBI primers preceded a second-round multiplex PCR. A single record per CDR3 protein comes from TCRdb applying MiXCR to the multiplex PCR reads. The table includes some 1.1 million distinct CDR3 sequences, 35% to 45% detected once. Other autoimmune disease, uncontrolled infection, pregnancy and lactation led to exclusion.

J is TRBJ2-2 and V is TRBV25-1, with 7 bases fitting TRBD1. The source of this sequence is an adult man with Graves' hyperthyroidism. Sequenced material: peripheral blood or thyroid tissue (not recorded which). CDR3 sequence: CASSLAGGSAGELFF. In DNA, the CDR3 is TGTGCCAGCAGTTTGGCAGGGGGTTCGGCGGGGGAGCTGTTTTTT.